Presented here are 21 T cell receptor beta chains from one specimen sequenced in a study of shared clonotypes between healthy human individuals. As defined, naive CD8 cells were CD45RO-negative and positively selected for CCR7, with terminally differentiated effector memory CD45RA+ cells excluded. Profiling relied on immunoSEQ multiplex PCR, and the TCRdb table lists in-frame clones only, not all of them. The sample includes about 2.2 million clones, just over 90% of them seen just once. The sequenced sample consisted of naive CD8+ T cells from PBMCs. The receptors originated from a young man in good health. Some clones in this sample may be carry-over from other donors' samples.

This chain joins TRBV7-9 and TRBJ2-7; the D call may be TRBD1 or TRBD2 (5 bases each). In germline, CDR1 is SEHNR, CDR2 FQNEAQ (reference sequence). V was trimmed by 4 bases and J by 2 bases, leaving 18 bases between them. The CDR3 is made up of 16 amino acids. The CDR3 loop reads CASSYSPGADPYEQYF. Here the CDR3 DNA reads TGTGCCAGCAGCTACAGCCCCGGGGCGGATCCCTACGAGCAGTACTTC.

The chain recombines TRBV27 with TRBJ2-5, with unresolved D. V gave up 2 bases and J gave up 0 bases, with 7 bases separating them. Per germline, CDR1 MNHEY and CDR2 SMNVEV (reference sequence). This CDR3 has 14 residues. The CDR3 DNA reads TGTGCCAGCAGTTTACTTTCTAACCAAGAGACCCAGTACTTC. This codes for CASSLLSNQETQYF.

V and J are TRBV5-5 and TRBJ2-7; 7 bases are a match to TRBD1. Germline CDR1 and CDR2: SGHKS and YYEKEE (reference sequence). CDR3 length: 16 amino acids. J gave up 3 bases and V 0 bases, and 9 bases lay outside the gene matches. In DNA, the CDR3 is TGTGCCAGCAGCTTGGCCAGGGGGAATTGGGACTACGAGCAGTACTTC. As protein: CASSLARGNWDYEQYF.

This clone was detected only once. CDR3 DNA sequence: TGTGCCAGCAGTCCCACGGGACTAGGGGCCGAGCAGTACTTC. It encodes CASSPTGLGAEQYF. The genes are TRBV28 and TRBJ2-7; 8 bases are shared with TRBD2. In germline, CDR1 is MDHEN, CDR2 SYDVKM. Losses at the gene ends were 5 bases for V and 6 bases for J; bases not matched to a gene: 9. The CDR3 length is 14 residues. The complete variable domain, with remaining parts taken from reference TRBV28 and TRBJ2-7, reads DVKVTQSSRYLVKRTGEKVFLECVQDMDHENMFWYRQDPGLGLRLIYFSYDVKMKEKGDIPEGYSVSREKKERFSLILESASTNQTSMYLCASSPTGLGAEQYFGPGTRLTVT.

The CDR3 spells CASSLDFRGYEQYF. DNA of the CDR3: TGTGCCAGCAGCTTGGACTTTAGGGGCTACGAGCAGTACTTC. The chain links TRBV5-5 to TRBJ2-7, with D maybe TRBD1 (5 bases). CDR1 and CDR2 from the germline V gene are SGHKS and YYEKEE (reference sequence). This CDR3 region has 14 residues. The V end was cut by 0 bases, the J end by 3 bases, with 10 bases between.

The gene calls are TRBV9 and TRBJ2-3; possible D gene TRBD2, 5 bases. Per the germline V gene, CDR1 is SGDLS and CDR2 is YYNGEE. The V end was cut by 3 bases, the J end by 4 bases, with 15 bases between. There are 15 residues in the CDR3. Written as DNA, the CDR3 is TGTGCCAGCAGCGAGGGTGGGAGCCCCCCAGATACGCAGTATTTT. As protein: CASSEGGSPPDTQYF. The full variable domain, its missing parts supplied by reference TRBV9 and TRBJ2-3, is DSGVTQTPKHLITATGQRVTLRCSPRSGDLSVYWYQQSLDQGLQFLIQYYNGEERAKGNILERFSAQQFPDLHSELNLSSLELGDSALYFCASSEGGSPPDTQYFGPGTRLTVL.

CDR3 DNA sequence: TGCGCCAGCAGCTTGAAGGAGACCCAGTACTTC. This encodes CASSLKETQYF. The V call is TRBV5-1, the J call TRBJ2-5; D unclear. With 1 base removed from V and 5 bases from J, the gap between germline ends came to 3 bases. The CDR3 runs 11 residues. Germline CDR1 SGHRS, CDR2 YFSETQ.

The V and J genes are TRBV2 and TRBJ2-5; either TRBD1 or TRBD2 may supply D (5 bases each). Deletions cut 2 bases from V and 5 bases from J, with 15 bases between. CDR1 and CDR2 from the germline V gene are SNHLY and FYNNEI. The CDR3 runs 15 residues. The CDR3 sequence: CASSERDRLSETQYF. The CDR3 DNA reads TGTGCCAGCAGTGAACGGGACCGTCTTTCCGAGACCCAGTACTTC.

The chain combines TRBV6-1 with TRBJ2-7; 7 bases match TRBD1. Germline V lookup: CDR1 MNHNS, CDR2 SASEGT. J gave up 0 bases and V 2 bases, and 10 bases lay outside the gene matches. The CDR3 length is 17 residues. Here the CDR3 reads CASSEKGGPGDSYEQYF. The CDR3 region has the DNA TGTGCCAGCAGTGAAAAAGGGGGCCCAGGGGACTCCTACGAGCAGTACTTC.

As concerns this clone: Other DNA sequences within the sample encode an identical CDR3. The chain recombines TRBV6-5 with TRBJ1-1; tentative D call: TRBD1 (5 bases). The V end was cut by 2 bases, the J end by 2 bases, with 9 bases between. This CDR3 has 14 residues. CDR1 is MNHEY, CDR2 SVGAGI, per germline. CDR3 DNA sequence: TGTGCCAGCAGTTACCGGGGCGGTAACACTGAAGCTTTCTTT. Amino acids: CASSYRGGNTEAFF.

V and J are TRBV11-1 and TRBJ2-5; 10 nucleotides match TRBD2. The germline CDR1 and CDR2 sequences are SGHAT and FQDESV (reference sequence). The CDR3 runs 16 residues. V lost 6 bases, J lost 0 bases, and 7 bases stayed unmatched. The CDR3 DNA reads as TGTGCCAGCAGTGCCGGGACTAGCGAGCACCAAGAGACCCAGTACTTC. It translates to CASSAGTSEHQETQYF.

The chain joins TRBV27 to TRBJ1-5; 8 nucleotides agree with TRBD1. In germline, CDR1 is MNHEY, CDR2 SMNVEV (reference sequence). V shed 5 bases and J 7 bases; nucleotides not matched to a gene: 10. The CDR3 length is 15 residues. In DNA form, the CDR3 reads TGTGCCAGCAGTCCGCAGGGGGCGCTTAGGCAGCCCCAGCATTTT. Translation: CASSPQGALRQPQHF.

This clone was recorded only once. The genes are TRBV14 and TRBJ1-6; D may be TRBD1 (5 bases). V was cut by 0 bases and J by 12 bases, with 18 bases left in between. Germline CDR1 SGHDN, CDR2 FVKESK. The CDR3 runs to 16 residues. Here the CDR3 DNA reads TGTGCCAGCAGCCAAGATTTTAAAGAGGGGCTGGGACCCCTCCACTTT. Translation: CASSQDFKEGLGPLHF.

The V and J genes are TRBV30 and TRBJ2-7, with D uncertain. Trimming cost V 3 bases and J 5 bases, with 8 bases left between them. From germline, CDR1 is GTSNPN and CDR2 SVGIG (reference sequence). The CDR3 totals 11 residues. CDR3 sequence (DNA): TGTGCCTGGAGGTTAGAAAACGAGCAGTACTTC. It codes for CAWRLENEQYF. The variable domain in full, completed from reference TRBV30 and TRBJ2-7, reads SQTIHQWPATLVQPVGSPLSLECTVEGTSNPNLYWYRQAAGRGLQLLFYSVGIGQISSEVPQNLSASRPQDRQFILSSKKLLLSDSGFYLCAWRLENEQYFGPGTRLTVT.

The chain recombines TRBV7-8 with TRBJ1-1, with 9 bases that match TRBD1. Germline-derived CDR1 and CDR2 are SGHVS and FQNEAQ. V lost 6 bases, J lost 0 bases, and 14 bases stayed unmatched. CDR3 length: 18 amino acids. CDR3 region: CASRNPGTGPTLNTEAFF. The CDR3 nucleotides read TGTGCCAGCAGGAATCCCGGGACAGGGCCCACGTTGAACACTGAAGCTTTCTTT.

J is TRBJ1-1 and V is TRBV6-5; D remains ambiguous. The germline gives CDR1 MNHEY, CDR2 SVGAGI. V lost 2 bases and J lost 6, with 13 bases in between. This CDR3 is built from 14 residues. The chain's CDR3 is CASSYNSPGAEAFF. DNA of the CDR3: TGTGCCAGCAGTTACAACTCTCCAGGCGCTGAAGCTTTCTTT.

The genes are TRBV13 and TRBJ2-1; the match to TRBD1 covers 9 bases. The germline CDR1 and CDR2 sequences are PRHDT and FYEKMQ (reference sequence). This CDR3 is built from 15 residues. The V segment lost 2 bases and the J segment 12 bases; nucleotides outside the gene matches: 11. The CDR3 DNA reads as TGTGCCAGCAGCTTAACGACAGGGGGGTTGGAGGGGCAGTTCTTC. Protein sequence: CASSLTTGGLEGQFF. Full variable domain (outside the CDR3, taken from reference TRBV13 and TRBJ2-1): AAGVIQSPRHLIKEKRETATLKCYPIPRHDTVYWYQQGPGQDPQFLISFYEKMQSDKGSIPDRFSAQQFSDYHSELNMSSLELGDSALYFCASSLTTGGLEGQFFGPGTRLTVL.

In DNA form, the CDR3 reads TGTGCCAGCAGTGAAGCGCGTGGGGCAGGGATTACTTACGAGCAGTACTTC. It codes for CASSEARGAGITYEQYF. The chain has TRBV2 and TRBJ2-7, with a weak D call TRBD1 (5 bases). Trimming removed 0 bases from V and 4 bases from J, with 19 bases in between. This CDR3 spans 17 amino acids. Germline V gene lookup returns CDR1 SNHLY and CDR2 FYNNEI.

This chain links TRBV10-2 with TRBJ2-7; D might be TRBD2 (6 bases). V was cut by 3 bases and J by 0 bases, with 15 bases left in between. The CDR3 runs 16 residues. The germline CDR1 and CDR2 sequences are WSHSY and SAAADI. CDR3 sequence (DNA): TGCGCCAGCAGTGACCCCGTAGCGGAAAGCTCCTACGAGCAGTACTTC. It codes for CASSDPVAESSYEQYF.

The gene calls are TRBV6-5 and TRBJ2-7; 9 nucleotides line up with TRBD2. The CDR3 has 16 amino acids. CDR1 and CDR2 from the germline V gene are MNHEY and SVGAGI. V lost 3 bases to trimming and J lost 1 base; unmatched junction nucleotides: 7. The CDR3 sequence: CASSYSGGTISYEQYF. DNA for the CDR3: TGTGCCAGCAGTTATAGCGGGGGTACCATTTCCTACGAGCAGTACTTC.

The chain has TRBV6-5 and TRBJ2-5; D gene ambiguous. The DNA end lines up better with TRBJ2-7; the J call may be wrong. The germline CDR1 and CDR2 sequences are MNHEY and SVGAGI. This CDR3 has 13 amino acids. The CDR3 protein is CASSYAESYEQYF. CDR3 nucleotides: TGTGCCAGCAGTTACGCAGAATCCTACGAGCAGTACTTC.